This TCR beta chain was identified during a study of CD8+CD57+ T cells in acquired aplastic anemia. This clonotype has ten or more counts. Patients who underwent sequencing had shown CD8+CD57+ cell expansion by flow cytometry. Every patient was diagnosed with severe acquired aplastic anemia. At the time of blood sampling, patients had not yet received any therapy. V was pared by 3 bases and J by 3 bases, with 8 bases between. The CDR3 is 14 residues long. Germline CDR1 ENHRY, CDR2 SYGVKD. Profiling of TCR beta VDJ combinations and CDR3 sequences used genomic DNA as template. One entry per CDR3 protein results from TCRdb running MiXCR on the reads. The sample yields about 250,000 distinct CDR3 sequences, around half seen once.

The material sequenced was sorted CD4+, CD8+, or CD8+CD57+ T cells (not recorded which) from PBMCs. The sequence derives from a human donor with aplastic anemia. The chain uses TRBV10-3 and TRBJ2-2; D gene unclear. CDR3 in amino acids: CAISDPGYTGELFF. The CDR3 region has the DNA TGTGCCATCAGTGACCCGGGTTACACCGGGGAGCTGTTTTTT.